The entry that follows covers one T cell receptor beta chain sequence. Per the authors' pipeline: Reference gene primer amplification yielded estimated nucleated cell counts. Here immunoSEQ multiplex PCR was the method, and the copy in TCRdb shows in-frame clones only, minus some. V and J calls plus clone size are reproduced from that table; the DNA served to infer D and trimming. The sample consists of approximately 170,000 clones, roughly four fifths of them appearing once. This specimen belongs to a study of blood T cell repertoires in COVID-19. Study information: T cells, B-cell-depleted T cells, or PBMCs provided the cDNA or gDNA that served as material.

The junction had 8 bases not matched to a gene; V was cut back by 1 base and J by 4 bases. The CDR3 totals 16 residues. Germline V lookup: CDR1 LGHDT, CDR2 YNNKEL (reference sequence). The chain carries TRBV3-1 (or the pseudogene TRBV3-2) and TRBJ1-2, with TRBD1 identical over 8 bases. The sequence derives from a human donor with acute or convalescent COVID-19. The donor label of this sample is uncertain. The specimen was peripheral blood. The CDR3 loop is CASSQGDRLGAYGYTF. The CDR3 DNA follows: TGTGCCAGCAGCCAAGGGGACAGGTTGGGGGCCTATGGCTACACCTTC.